This T cell receptor beta chain appears in the sequencing data of a study of T-cell reconstitution after alpha-beta-depleted transplantation in children. As regards this clonotype: The antigen is not known.

Study-level results: Surviving thymic progenitors and recipient T cells were the source of high TCRbeta diversity at day 60 in some patients. Approximately two months post-transplant, alpha-beta T cells reportedly originated from several hundred expanded graft clones. By one year post-transplant, T-cell counts and diversity largely arose from T cells that were newly produced.

There are 12 residues in the CDR3. Losses at the gene ends were 3 bases for V and 14 bases for J; bases not matched to a gene: 9. Per the germline V gene, CDR1 is SGHRS and CDR2 is YFSETQ. Preparation of the TCRbeta library involved a method that used unique molecular identifiers. Using its own MiXCR run on the PCR reads, TCRdb lists one record per CDR3 protein. The sample lists fewer than 150,000 distinct CDR3 sequences, approximately 22% occurring once. The sequence derives from a male patient aged 2-10 years who had a stem cell transplant for chronic granulomatous disease, so the T cells may come from the graft donor. J is TRBJ1-2 and V is TRBV5-1; TRBD1 matches at 8 bases. The sample consisted of PBMCs, mostly from graft donor cells, taken 180 days after TCRalphabeta/CD19-depleted stem cell transplant. The CDR3 protein is CASSSPTGVVTF. The CDR3 DNA is TGCGCCAGCAGCTCACCGACAGGGGTGGTAACCTTC.